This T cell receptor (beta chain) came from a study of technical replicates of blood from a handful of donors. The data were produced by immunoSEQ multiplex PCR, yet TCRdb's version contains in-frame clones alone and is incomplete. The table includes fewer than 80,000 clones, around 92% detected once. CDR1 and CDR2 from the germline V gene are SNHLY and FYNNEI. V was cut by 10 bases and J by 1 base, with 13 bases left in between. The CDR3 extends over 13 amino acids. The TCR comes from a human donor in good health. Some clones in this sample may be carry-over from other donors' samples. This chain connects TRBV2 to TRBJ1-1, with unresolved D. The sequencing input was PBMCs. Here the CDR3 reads CATRERTNTEAFF. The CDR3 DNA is TGTGCCACGCGGGAACGGACGAACACTGAAGCTTTCTTT.